These 30 T cell receptor beta chains were all obtained from the same sample, sequenced in a study of early stage breast cancer tumors. Assay used: immunoSEQ multiplex PCR; TCRdb lists only in-frame clones, some missing. This table holds about 48,000 clones, approximately 80% found once. The sequenced sample was blood. The source of these receptors is a person aged 45-60 years with breast cancer.

The rearrangement uses TRBV6-5 and TRBJ2-7; TRBD1 agrees at 12 bases. The trim removed 7 bases at V and 7 bases at J, leaving 8 bases unmatched. This CDR3 region has 14 residues. The germline V gene has CDR1 MNHEY and CDR2 SVGAGI. CDR3 sequence reads: CASIAGTGGREQYF. Written as DNA, the CDR3 is TGTGCCAGCATTGCCGGGACAGGGGGCAGGGAGCAGTACTTC.

This clone was picked up one time. The chain recombines TRBV9 with TRBJ1-1; TRBD1 might be the D (5 bases). The CDR3 has 16 amino acids. The germline gives CDR1 SGDLS, CDR2 YYNGEE. V lost 3 bases and J 4 bases, leaving 19 bases between the germline ends. As DNA, the CDR3 is TGTGCCAGCAGCGACACAGGAGATCTGAAGGGCACTGAAGCTTTCTTT. This sequence encodes CASSDTGDLKGTEAFF.

The chain employs TRBV2 and TRBJ2-1, with 15 bases aligning to TRBD2. The J segment lost 11 bases and the V segment lost 6 bases, leaving 5 bases of the junction unmatched. The CDR3 has 14 residues. Germline V lookup: CDR1 SNHLY, CDR2 FYNNEI. The CDR3 region has the DNA TGTGCCAGCAGCCCGGGACTAGCGGGGGGAAAGCAGTTCTTC. It translates to CASSPGLAGGKQFF.

There are a few counts of this clone. The chain employs TRBV28 and TRBJ1-1; D is perhaps TRBD1 (5 bases). Trimming removed 6 bases at V and 10 bases at J, with 15 bases between. The CDR3 spans 12 residues. CDR1 MDHEN and CDR2 SYDVKM come from the germline V gene. The CDR3 protein is CASSVVGVGAFF. The CDR3 region has the DNA TGTGCCAGCAGCGTAGTAGGGGTGGGAGCTTTCTTT.

The chain carries TRBV4-3 and TRBJ2-5; the D gene is possibly TRBD2 (6 bases). Germline CDR1 and CDR2: LGHNA and YSLEER. Trimming pared 0 bases from V and 5 bases from J, leaving 10 bases between. The CDR3 sequence is 14 residues long. The CDR3 region is CASSQDRGRETQYF. CDR3 bases: TGCGCCAGCAGCCAAGATCGGGGGAGGGAGACCCAGTACTTC.

In this sample, this clone turned up once. V usage is TRBV5-1 and J usage is TRBJ2-5; 10 bases match TRBD2. J was trimmed by 5 bases and V by 0 bases; bases with no gene match: 4. CDR1 SGHRS and CDR2 YFSETQ come from the germline V gene. The CDR3 runs to 15 residues. In DNA, the CDR3 is TGCGCCAGCAGCTTGGGACTAGCGGGTACGGAGACCCAGTACTTC. It codes for CASSLGLAGTETQYF.

In its sample, this clone was seen once. The chain has TRBV10-3 and TRBJ2-5; possibly TRBD1 for D (5 bases). Germline V CDR1 and CDR2: ENHRY, SYGVKD. V was trimmed by 6 bases and J by 4 bases, leaving 12 bases between them. The CDR3 totals 13 residues. In nucleotides, the CDR3 is TGTGCCATCAGAGAAACAGGTATAGAGACCCAGTACTTC. Its protein product is CAIRETGIETQYF.

This rearrangement joins TRBV4-1 to TRBJ1-2; D is undetermined. Germline CDR1 and CDR2: MGHRA and YSYEKL. CDR3 length: 12 residues. V lost 0 bases and J 12 bases, leaving 11 bases between the germline ends. The CDR3 protein is CASSQDGTFNTF. As DNA, the CDR3 is TGCGCCAGCAGCCAAGACGGAACCTTCAACACCTTC.

The rearrangement uses TRBV5-1 and TRBJ2-5, with D perhaps assigned TRBD1 or TRBD2 (6 bases each). The V end lost 4 bases, the J end lost 3 bases, and 10 bases lay between the germline ends. The V gene's germline CDR1 is SGHRS and CDR2 YFSETQ. There are 13 residues in the CDR3. The DNA for the CDR3 is TGCGCCAGCAGCCCGAGGGGGGAAGAGACCCAGTACTTC. Translating gives CASSPRGEETQYF.

This rearrangement joins TRBV10-1 to TRBJ2-3; 12 bases match TRBD2. The V and J ends lost 6 bases and 2 bases, in that order; junction bases with no gene match: 6. The CDR3 has 16 amino acids. CDR1 is WNHNN, CDR2 SYGVQD, per germline (reference sequence). This CDR3 reads CASSLSSGRDTDTQYF. DNA of the CDR3: TGCGCCAGCAGCCTTTCTAGCGGGAGGGACACAGATACGCAGTATTTT.

V is TRBV28 and J is TRBJ1-2; TRBD1 is a possible D gene (6 bases). The CDR3 has 15 amino acids. Germline assignment: CDR1 MDHEN and CDR2 SYDVKM. Deletions cut 5 bases from V and 3 bases from J, with 16 bases between. CDR3 sequence (DNA): TGTGCCAGCAGTCCCGGACAGCACCTCTACTATGGCTACACCTTC. Translated, it gives CASSPGQHLYYGYTF.

The V call is TRBV5-1, the J call TRBJ1-2; 9 positions match TRBD1. The CDR3 loop spans 14 amino acids. Germline V gene data show CDR1 as SGHRS and CDR2 as YFSETQ. The trim removed 3 bases at V and 6 bases at J, leaving 6 bases unmatched. This CDR3 is CASSSLGQGHGYTF. CDR3 bases: TGCGCCAGCAGCTCTTTGGGACAGGGTCATGGCTACACCTTC. The entire variable domain, with the rest obtained from reference TRBV5-1 and TRBJ1-2, is as follows: KAGVTQTPRYLIKTRGQQVTLSCSPISGHRSVSWYQQTPGQGLQFLFEYFSETQRNKGNFPGRFSGRQFSNSRSEMNVSTLELGDSALYLCASSSLGQGHGYTFGSGTRLTVV.

This clone was seen a handful of times. V is TRBV7-2 and J is TRBJ2-1; D not certain. Germline CDR1 is SGHTA and CDR2 is FQGNSA. The germline V and J ends were trimmed by 1 base and 15 bases, with 19 bases remaining between them. This CDR3 region has 14 residues. CDR3 sequence: CASSLGSQSNNRFF. CDR3 nucleotide sequence: TGTGCCAGCAGCTTAGGATCGCAGTCTAATAATCGGTTCTTC.

This clone was recorded only once. This rearrangement joins TRBV7-2 to TRBJ2-5; D remains ambiguous. Germline V gene data show CDR1 as SGHTA and CDR2 as FQGNSA. The CDR3 loop spans 13 amino acids. Between the trimmed V and J ends, which lost 5 bases and 0 bases, there was a span of 7 bases. In DNA, the CDR3 is TGTGCCAGCAGCCATCTAAACCAAGAGACCCAGTACTTC. Protein: CASSHLNQETQYF.

The chain employs TRBV2 and TRBJ1-4, with a possible D match to TRBD1 (5 bases). V lost 3 bases to trimming and J lost 4 bases, with 9 bases between them. The CDR3 loop spans 14 amino acids. Germline CDR1 reads SNHLY; CDR2 reads FYNNEI. The CDR3 DNA reads TGTGCCAGCAGTGAGACAGTTTTTAATGAAAAACTGTTTTTT. Encoded protein: CASSETVFNEKLFF.

This clone was seen once. The rearrangement joins TRBV29-1 to TRBJ1-4; 11 nucleotides agree with TRBD1. In germline, CDR1 is SQVTM, CDR2 ANQGSEA. Trimming cost V 1 base and J 8 bases; bases outside gene matches: 15. CDR3 length: 18 amino acids. CDR3 coding DNA: TGCAGCGTTGAAGGCTTGGGACAGGGGGGCCTAGGCAGGGAAAAACTGTTTTTT. Translation gives CSVEGLGQGGLGREKLFF.

This chain connects TRBV7-2 to TRBJ2-3; possibly TRBD2 for D (5 bases). Germline V gene data show CDR1 as SGHTA and CDR2 as FQGNSA. V was shortened by 4 bases and J by 5 bases, with 13 bases between the two germline ends. The CDR3 loop spans 14 amino acids. The CDR3, as DNA: TGTGCCAGCAGCTCTAGGAGCGGCATAGATACGCAGTATTTT. This encodes CASSSRSGIDTQYF.

This chain uses TRBV5-8 with TRBJ1-5; no clear D. Germline V CDR1 and CDR2: SGHTS, YDEGEE. The ends were cut back, 2 bases at V and 2 bases at J, with 11 bases in the middle. The CDR3 has 15 residues. The CDR3 DNA reads TGTGCCAGCAGCTTAGTCAGGAAGGGCAATCAGCCCCAGCATTTT. This codes for CASSLVRKGNQPQHF.

CDR3 amino acids: CASSHTGGNEQFF. Written as DNA, the CDR3 is TGCGCCAGCAGCCACACAGGGGGGAATGAGCAGTTCTTC. V is TRBV5-1 and J is TRBJ2-1, with 8 bases matching TRBD1. V dropped 4 bases and J dropped 7; count of bases not matched to a gene: 4. This CDR3 is 13 amino acids long. Germline assignment: CDR1 SGHRS and CDR2 YFSETQ. Looking up the rest from reference TRBV5-1 and TRBJ2-1 gives the full variable domain: KAGVTQTPRYLIKTRGQQVTLSCSPISGHRSVSWYQQTPGQGLQFLFEYFSETQRNKGNFPGRFSGRQFSNSRSEMNVSTLELGDSALYLCASSHTGGNEQFFGPGTRLTVL.

The chain uses TRBV19 and TRBJ2-7; TRBD2 agrees at 8 bases. Losses at the gene ends were 4 bases for V and 2 bases for J; bases not matched to a gene: 10. The CDR3 loop spans 16 amino acids. Germline-derived CDR1 and CDR2 are LNHDA and SQIVND (reference sequence). The CDR3 region is CASSNYQRETPYEQYF. As DNA, the CDR3 is TGTGCCAGTAGTAACTACCAGCGGGAGACACCCTACGAGCAGTACTTC.

This chain connects TRBV29-1 to TRBJ2-7, with 8 bases aligning to TRBD2. The V gene's germline CDR1 is SQVTM and CDR2 ANQGSEA. The CDR3 is made up of 13 amino acids. V was clipped by 6 bases and J by 0 bases; unmatched bases: 4. The CDR3 reads CSVCSGISYEQYF. The CDR3 DNA reads TGCAGCGTCTGTAGCGGGATCTCCTACGAGCAGTACTTC.

V and J are TRBV7-8 and TRBJ2-2; 8 positions match TRBD2. Germline CDR1 and CDR2: SGHVS and FQNEAQ. The CDR3 sequence is 16 residues long. Losses at the gene ends were 2 bases for V and 2 bases for J; bases not matched to a gene: 4. The CDR3 nucleotides are TGTGCCAGCAGCTTATTTGCGGGAGGCAACACCGGGGAGCTGTTTTTT. Amino acid sequence: CASSLFAGGNTGELFF. Full variable domain (outside the CDR3, taken from reference TRBV7-8 and TRBJ2-2): GAGVSQSPRYKVAKRGQDVALRCDPISGHVSLFWYQQALGQGPEFLTYFQNEAQLDKSGLPSDRFFAERPEGSVSTLKIQRTQQEDSAVYLCASSLFAGGNTGELFFGEGSRLTVL.

This rearrangement joins TRBV4-3 to TRBJ1-4; D is undetermined. Germline CDR1 LGHNA, CDR2 YSLEER. The CDR3 sequence is 15 residues long. Trimming removed 3 bases at V and 4 bases at J, with 12 bases between. The chain's CDR3 is CASSQIWVVNEKLFF. In DNA form, the CDR3 reads TGCGCCAGCAGCCAGATCTGGGTAGTTAATGAAAAACTGTTTTTT.

The V gene is TRBV7-8, the J gene TRBJ2-1, with 9 bases that match TRBD2. This CDR3 is built from 17 residues. CDR1 SGHVS and CDR2 FQNEAQ come from the germline V gene. Trimming took 5 bases from V and 4 from J; bases not matched to a gene: 12. Here the CDR3 reads CASSPGALAGLYNEQFF. CDR3 sequence (DNA): TGTGCCAGCAGCCCAGGGGCCCTAGCGGGATTATACAATGAGCAGTTCTTC.

The chain is built from TRBV6-5 and TRBJ1-1, with D possibly matching TRBD1 (6 bases). There are 13 residues in the CDR3. The ends were cut back, 2 bases at V and 7 bases at J, with 11 bases in the middle. Per the germline V gene, CDR1 is MNHEY and CDR2 is SVGAGI. The DNA of the CDR3 is TGTGCCAGCAGTTACCCAGGGGCCTTTGAAGCTTTCTTT. Its protein is CASSYPGAFEAFF.

DNA for the CDR3: TGTGCCAGCAGTCGGACAGGGGTGGGAAATTCACCCCTCCACTTT. This codes for CASSRTGVGNSPLHF. V gene TRBV27 combines with J gene TRBJ1-6; 9 bases line up with TRBD1. The CDR3 is 15 residues long. V was clipped by 5 bases and J by 7 bases; unmatched bases: 6. The germline CDR1 and CDR2 sequences are MNHEY and SMNVEV (reference sequence).

Turning to this clone: The same CDR3 can be traced to other DNA sequences in this sample. V and J are TRBV27 and TRBJ1-1; D ambiguous. Trimming took off 6 bases at V and 0 bases at J, with 8 bases between the two ends. The CDR3 contains 13 residues. In germline, CDR1 is MNHEY, CDR2 SMNVEV (reference sequence). The CDR3 DNA follows: TGTGCCAGCAGCACCACAGTGAACACTGAAGCTTTCTTT. Protein: CASSTTVNTEAFF.

This chain uses TRBV6-5 with TRBJ2-2; TRBD2 aligns across 10 bases. This CDR3 comprises 15 residues. CDR1 is MNHEY, CDR2 SVGAGI, per germline. Unmatched junction bases numbered 9, after V lost 10 bases and J lost 4 bases. CDR3 amino acids: CATTRGLASTGELFF. In DNA form, the CDR3 reads TGTGCCACCACTAGGGGACTAGCGAGCACCGGGGAGCTGTTTTTT.

The rearrangement joins TRBV5-6 to TRBJ1-2, with TRBD1 as a possible D gene (5 bases). The germline gives CDR1 SGHDT, CDR2 YYEEEE. V lost 0 bases and J 4 bases, leaving 10 bases between the germline ends. The CDR3 totals 14 residues. The CDR3: CASSLGQTFYGYTF. CDR3 bases: TGTGCCAGCAGCTTGGGACAGACTTTCTATGGCTACACCTTC.

This clone was counted a few times. The chain couples TRBV7-9 to TRBJ1-5; TRBD1 aligns across 7 bases. V lost 4 bases and J lost 2; bases outside the gene matches: 11. The length of the CDR3 is 17 residues. Germline V gene sequence: CDR1 SEHNR, CDR2 FQNEAQ (reference sequence). The CDR3 here is CASSSAYDDRGNQPQHF. Written as DNA, the CDR3 is TGTGCCAGCAGCTCCGCATACGATGACAGGGGCAATCAGCCCCAGCATTTT.